Here is one TCR beta chain with its context. The sample comes from a study of blood T cell repertoires in COVID-19. The wider study: The United States, Italy and Spain supplied acute and convalescent COVID-19 samples. The cDNA or gDNA used as material had been derived from T cells, B-cell-depleted T cells, or PBMCs.

Per the authors' pipeline: Reference gene primer amplification in the assay estimated nucleated cell counts. Assay: immunoSEQ multiplex PCR; the TCRdb copy retains only in-frame clones and omits some. V and J calls and clone size are given by that table; D and trimming were obtained from the DNA. The repertoire holds tens of thousands of clones, with around 87% as singletons. Germline V gene lookup returns CDR1 MGHDK and CDR2 SYGVNS. The CDR3 length is 16 residues. J was trimmed by 6 bases and V by 3 bases; bases with no gene match: 12. Sample: peripheral blood. This chain links TRBV25-1 with TRBJ1-2; 8 bases align to TRBD1. The sequence derives from a human donor in a cohort sampled during active COVID-19. CDR3 protein: CASSDSFLTGGDGYTF. CDR3 nucleotides: TGTGCCAGCAGTGATTCTTTCTTAACAGGGGGGGATGGCTACACCTTC.